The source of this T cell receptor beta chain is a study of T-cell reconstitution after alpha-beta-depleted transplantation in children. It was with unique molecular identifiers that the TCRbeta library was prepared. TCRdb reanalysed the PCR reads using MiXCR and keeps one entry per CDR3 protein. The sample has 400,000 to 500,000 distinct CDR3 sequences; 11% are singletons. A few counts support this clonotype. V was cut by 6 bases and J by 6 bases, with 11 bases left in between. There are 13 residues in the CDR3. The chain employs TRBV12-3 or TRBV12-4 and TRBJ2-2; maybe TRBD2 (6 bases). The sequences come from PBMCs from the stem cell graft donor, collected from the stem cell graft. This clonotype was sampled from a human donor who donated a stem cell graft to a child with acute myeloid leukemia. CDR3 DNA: TGTGCCAGCAGACCTTGGGGGGCCGGGGAGCTGTTTTTT. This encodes CASRPWGAGELFF.